The source of this TCR beta chain is a study of T cells in Graves' hyperthyroidism and ophthalmopathy. Points from the study as a whole: Most clonotypes expanded in the thyroid (above 0.001) were also present in blood.

Regions amplified from RNA transcripts were the TCR beta CDR3 regions. Researchers ran a first-round RT-PCR on the TCR CDR3 using the HTBI primer set. TCRdb called the multiplex PCR reads again in MiXCR, with one record for every CDR3 protein. The sample consists of 550,000 to 700,000 distinct CDR3 sequences, over 12% of them appearing once. Germline V lookup: CDR1 MGHRA, CDR2 YSYEKL. The CDR3 loop spans 15 amino acids. The germline V and J ends were trimmed by 0 bases and 6 bases, with 14 bases remaining between them. This clonotype was seen many times. The antigen is undetermined. The specimen sequenced was blood. This sequence was found in a middle-aged woman with Graves' ophthalmopathy. The rearrangement joins TRBV4-1 to TRBJ1-2; the D gene is possibly TRBD1 (5 bases). CDR3: CASSQEGQGWDGYTF. DNA of the CDR3: TGCGCCAGCAGCCAAGAGGGGCAGGGCTGGGATGGCTACACCTTC.